This T cell receptor beta chain was sequenced for a study of PD-1 blockade in mismatch repair-deficient tumors. Study conclusions and caveats: Tumor-resident clones, often absent from pretreatment blood, expanded after pembrolizumab and then contracted.

Notes on this clone: Its cognate antigen is unknown.

Trimming took off 3 bases at V and 7 bases at J, with 13 bases between the two ends. Per germline, CDR1 MDHEN and CDR2 SYDVKM. The CDR3 loop spans 14 amino acids. This table comes from immunoSEQ multiplex PCR, and its TCRdb copy is limited to in-frame clones, with some not included. Of tens of thousands of clones listed, 65% to 85% are singletons. Every patient had mismatch repair deficiency by PCR or immunohistochemistry. The chain joins TRBV28 to TRBJ1-5, with D possibly TRBD1 on 5 matching bases. The TCR originated in an adult with mismatch repair-deficient cancer. This specimen consisted of PBMCs, obtained before pembrolizumab treatment. The CDR3 nucleotides are TGTGCCAGCAGTTTCCCCAAGGGGTTACAGCCCCAGCATTTT. Translated: CASSFPKGLQPQHF.